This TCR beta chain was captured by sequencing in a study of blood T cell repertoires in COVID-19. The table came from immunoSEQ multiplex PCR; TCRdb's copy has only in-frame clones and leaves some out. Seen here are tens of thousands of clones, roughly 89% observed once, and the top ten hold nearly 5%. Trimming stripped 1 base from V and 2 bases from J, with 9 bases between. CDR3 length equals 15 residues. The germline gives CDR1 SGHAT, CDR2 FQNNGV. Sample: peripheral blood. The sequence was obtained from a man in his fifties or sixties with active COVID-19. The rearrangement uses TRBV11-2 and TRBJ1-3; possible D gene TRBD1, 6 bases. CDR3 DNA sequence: TGTGCCAGCAGCTTAGGGGCAGGGGCTGGAAACACCATATATTTT. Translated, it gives CASSLGAGAGNTIYF.